This TCR beta chain was captured in a study of T cell clonotyping in hematopoietic cell transplantation. Study findings and constraints: CD4 and CD8 repertoire contributions could not be separated without sorting. Broader posttransplant TCR repertoire diversity was predicted by graft donor and pretransplant recipient Inverse Simpson Index values.

The method was immunoSEQ multiplex PCR; TCRdb's version includes in-frame clones alone and lacks a portion of them. The sample lists about 13,000 clones, approximately 80% occurring once. Documented time point: recipient sample about 28 days before transplant, after cytoreduction. Trimming removed 4 bases at V and 4 bases at J, with 8 bases between. The CDR3 totals 12 residues. The V gene's germline CDR1 is SNHLY and CDR2 FYNNEI. In the case of this clone: The target antigen is unknown.

The source material was peripheral blood mononuclear cells, sampled before stem cell transplant. The TCR was taken from a man aged 55-75 years with acute myeloid leukemia. Some clones in this sample may be carry-over from other donors' samples. The rearrangement joins TRBV2 to TRBJ2-7; no clear D. DNA of the CDR3: TGTGCCAGCAGTGCATTAGGGTACGAGCAGTACTTC. Translating gives CASSALGYEQYF. The whole variable domain, remainder taken from reference TRBV2 and TRBJ2-7, is EPEVTQTPSHQVTQMGQEVILRCVPISNHLYFYWYRQILGQKVEFLVSFYNNEISEKSEIFDDQFSVERPDGSNFTLKIRSTKLEDSAMYFCASSALGYEQYFGPGTRLTVT.